This passage covers 7 T cell receptor beta chains from one sample sequenced in a study of T cell responses to AZD1222 COVID-19 vaccine. TCRdb's table, derived via immunoSEQ multiplex PCR, lists solely in-frame clones and lacks some. The table has some 200,000 clones, approximately 94% seen once. This sample comprised peripheral blood, obtained on day 0 of MenACWY control vaccination. Source of these receptors: an adult in good health.

V usage is TRBV6-5 and J usage is TRBJ2-3; D gene unclear. CDR3 length: 14 amino acids. V was cut by 6 bases and J by 0 bases, with 10 bases left in between. Germline CDR1 reads MNHEY; CDR2 reads SVGAGI. This CDR3 reads CASSPGTSTDTQYF. For the CDR3, the DNA is TGTGCCAGCAGCCCAGGTACTAGCACAGATACGCAGTATTTT.

With regard to this clone: Other DNA sequences in this sample translate to the same CDR3. The V call is TRBV7-2, the J call TRBJ1-1, with no clear D. The CDR3 spans 13 residues. The germline V gene encodes CDR1 SGHTA and CDR2 FQGNSA. The ends were cut back, 1 base at V and 5 bases at J, with 8 bases in the middle. CDR3 in amino acids: CASSLGGWTEAFF. CDR3 DNA sequence: TGTGCCAGCAGCTTAGGGGGTTGGACTGAAGCTTTCTTT. The whole variable domain, remainder taken from reference TRBV7-2 and TRBJ1-1, is GAGVSQSPSNKVTEKGKDVELRCDPISGHTALYWYRQSLGQGLEFLIYFQGNSAPDKSGLPSDRFSAERTGGSVSTLTIQRTQQEDSAVYLCASSLGGWTEAFFGQGTRLTVV.

J is TRBJ1-3 and V is TRBV7-2, with D hard to call. The CDR3 runs 16 residues. The ends were cut back, 5 bases at V and 4 bases at J, with 18 bases in the middle. Germline V lookup: CDR1 SGHTA, CDR2 FQGNSA. This CDR3 reads CASSELNPGTGNTIYF. Here the CDR3 DNA reads TGTGCCAGCAGCGAACTCAATCCGGGAACCGGAAACACCATATATTTT.

The gene calls are TRBV7-2 and TRBJ1-1; D remains ambiguous. This CDR3 is built from 15 residues. Germline CDR1 SGHTA, CDR2 FQGNSA. With 3 bases removed from V and 3 bases from J, the gap between germline ends came to 14 bases. CDR3 in amino acids: CASSFFPGQDTEAFF. The CDR3 DNA is TGTGCCAGCAGCTTTTTCCCCGGGCAGGACACTGAAGCTTTCTTT.

V gene TRBV7-8 combines with J gene TRBJ1-3; TRBD1 matches 7 bases. The CDR3 runs to 15 residues. Unmatched junction bases numbered 4, after V lost 5 bases and J lost 0 bases. Germline-derived CDR1 and CDR2 are SGHVS and FQNEAQ. The CDR3 sequence: CASSRTGDSGNTIYF. CDR3 in DNA: TGTGCCAGCAGCCGCACAGGGGACTCTGGAAACACCATATATTTT.

The rearrangement links TRBV28 to TRBJ1-4; D perhaps matches TRBD1 (5 bases). V lost 2 bases to trimming and J lost 3 bases, with 7 bases between them. The length of the CDR3 is 14 residues. Germline V gene sequence: CDR1 MDHEN, CDR2 SYDVKM. CDR3 nucleotides: TGTGCCAGCAGTTTACTGGGGGCTAATGAAAAACTGTTTTTT. Amino acids: CASSLLGANEKLFF. Variable domain in full (rest from reference TRBV28 and TRBJ1-4): DVKVTQSSRYLVKRTGEKVFLECVQDMDHENMFWYRQDPGLGLRLIYFSYDVKMKEKGDIPEGYSVSREKKERFSLILESASTNQTSMYLCASSLLGANEKLFFGSGTQLSVL.

Here the CDR3 reads CASSQEGPGVYGYTF. The DNA for the CDR3 is TGCGCCAGCAGCCAAGAAGGGCCTGGGGTCTATGGCTACACCTTC. The genes are TRBV4-3 and TRBJ1-2; D is uncertain. CDR3 size: 15 residues. Per germline, CDR1 LGHNA and CDR2 YSLEER. The V end was cut by 0 bases, the J end by 4 bases, with 12 bases between.